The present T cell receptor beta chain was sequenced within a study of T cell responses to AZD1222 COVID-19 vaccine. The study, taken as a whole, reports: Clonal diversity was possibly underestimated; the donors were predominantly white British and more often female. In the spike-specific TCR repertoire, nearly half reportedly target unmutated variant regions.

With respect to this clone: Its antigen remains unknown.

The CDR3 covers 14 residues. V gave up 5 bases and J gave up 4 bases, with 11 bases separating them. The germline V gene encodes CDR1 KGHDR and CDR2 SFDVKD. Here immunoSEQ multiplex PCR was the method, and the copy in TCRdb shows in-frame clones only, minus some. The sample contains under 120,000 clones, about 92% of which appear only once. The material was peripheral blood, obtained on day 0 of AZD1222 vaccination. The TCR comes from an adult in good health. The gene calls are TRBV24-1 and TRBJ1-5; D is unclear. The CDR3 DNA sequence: TGTGCCACCAGTGGACGGGGATGGAATCAGCCCCAGCATTTT. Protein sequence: CATSGRGWNQPQHF.